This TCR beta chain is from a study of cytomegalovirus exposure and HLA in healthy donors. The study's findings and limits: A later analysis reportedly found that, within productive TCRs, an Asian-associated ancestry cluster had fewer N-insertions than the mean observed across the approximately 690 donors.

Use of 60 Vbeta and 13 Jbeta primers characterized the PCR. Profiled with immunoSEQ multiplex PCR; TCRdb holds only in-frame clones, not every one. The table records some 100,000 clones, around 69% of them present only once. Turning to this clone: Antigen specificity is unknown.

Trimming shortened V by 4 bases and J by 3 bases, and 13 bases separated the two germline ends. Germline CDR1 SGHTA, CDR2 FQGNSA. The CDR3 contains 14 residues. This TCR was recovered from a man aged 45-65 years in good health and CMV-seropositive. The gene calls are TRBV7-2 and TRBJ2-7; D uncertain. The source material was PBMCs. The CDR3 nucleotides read TGTGCCAGCAGCTCAGACGTACTATACTACGAGCAGTACTTC. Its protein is CASSSDVLYYEQYF.